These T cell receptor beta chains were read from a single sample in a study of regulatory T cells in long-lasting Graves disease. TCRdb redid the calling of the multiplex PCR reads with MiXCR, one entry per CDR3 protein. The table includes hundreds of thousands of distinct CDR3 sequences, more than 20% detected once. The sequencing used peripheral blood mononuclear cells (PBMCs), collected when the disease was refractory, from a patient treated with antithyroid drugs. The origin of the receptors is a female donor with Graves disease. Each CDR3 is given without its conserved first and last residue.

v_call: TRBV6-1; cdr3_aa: ASSATAQPQH
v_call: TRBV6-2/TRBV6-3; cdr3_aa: ASSPGLAGDLREVNEQF
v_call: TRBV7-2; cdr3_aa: ASSLVTGRGIVGTEAF
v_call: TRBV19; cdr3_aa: ASSISAGESYEQY
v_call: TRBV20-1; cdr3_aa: SAFPYMATNEKLF
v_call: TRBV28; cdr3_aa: ASSLFNPVDGYT
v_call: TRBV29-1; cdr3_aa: SVEAYGQGVGDIQY
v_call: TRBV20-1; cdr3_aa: SARGSGGLLNNEQF
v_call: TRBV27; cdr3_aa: ASSSIGTGIGYT
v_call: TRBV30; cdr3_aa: AWSRGNEQF
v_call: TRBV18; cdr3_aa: ASLTGTGSTDTQY
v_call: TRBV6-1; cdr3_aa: ASSEDNGTSGYEQY
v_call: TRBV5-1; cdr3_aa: ASSLAGTSSSGANVLT
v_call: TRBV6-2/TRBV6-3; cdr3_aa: ASSFTYGLVPPQLPPDTQY
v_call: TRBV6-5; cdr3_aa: ASSYSQSMNTEAF
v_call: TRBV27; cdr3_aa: ASSSIRQESNTEAF
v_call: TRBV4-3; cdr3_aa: ASSPARGRKYNEQF
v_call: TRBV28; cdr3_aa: ASSFFWGSSYEQY
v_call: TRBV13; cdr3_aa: ASSLGRGLTEAF
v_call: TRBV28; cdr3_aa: ASLGRGLTEAF
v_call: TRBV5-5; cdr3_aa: ASSSGHGEYEQY
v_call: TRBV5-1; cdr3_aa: ASSLVQSGRGYEQY
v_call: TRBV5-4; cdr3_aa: ASSLQRTGELF
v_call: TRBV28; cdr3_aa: ASSFKENTEAF
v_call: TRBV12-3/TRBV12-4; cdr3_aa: ASSLHYTQN
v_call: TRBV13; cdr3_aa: ASSLESGRRDEQY
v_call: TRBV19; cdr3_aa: ASSILAGSQETQY
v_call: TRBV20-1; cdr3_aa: SAREAEGYNEQF
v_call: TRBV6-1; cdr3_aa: ASSGTGGARGNYGYT
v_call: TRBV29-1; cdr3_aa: SVEATGQGGIQY
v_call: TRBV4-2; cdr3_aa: ASSLRTSLSSYEQY
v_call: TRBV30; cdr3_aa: AGGTGRNTEAF
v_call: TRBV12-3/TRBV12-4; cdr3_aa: ASSLLGGDYGYT
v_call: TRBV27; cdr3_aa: ASRTSGSNTGELF
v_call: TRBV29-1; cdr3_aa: SVGGSMNEQY
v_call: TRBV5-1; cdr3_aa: ASSLGTSGSGANVLT
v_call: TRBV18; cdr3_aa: ASSPRGTGGNTGELF
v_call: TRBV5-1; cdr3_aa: ASSPDTSYNEQF
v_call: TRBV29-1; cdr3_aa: SAEWGNAEAF
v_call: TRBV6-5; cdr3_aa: ASSYSRRTILTNEKLF
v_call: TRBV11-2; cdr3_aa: ASSLVSVGVGAYQETQY
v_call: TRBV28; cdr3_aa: ASSLEYGYT
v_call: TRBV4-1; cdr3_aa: ASSQRTSGRGEQY
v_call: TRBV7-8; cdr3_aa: ASSLDSGYGGYT
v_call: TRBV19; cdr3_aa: ASSISADRAYEQY